This TCR beta chain was captured by sequencing in a study of T cell repertoires in cytomegalovirus infection. The overall study: Newly reported HLA-C-restricted and thoroughly characterized HLA-B-restricted CMV epitopes were employed.

V shed 5 bases, J shed 0 bases, and the junction held 7 bases outside the gene matches. The CDR3 sequence is 16 residues long. Notes on this clonotype: Its target is unknown.

One entry per CDR3 protein results from TCRdb running MiXCR on the reads. The sample includes around 340,000 distinct CDR3 sequences, about 28% of them seen just once. The V and J genes are TRBV12-3 or TRBV12-4 and TRBJ1-5, with 7 bases matching TRBD1. Sample: cultured PBMCs, taken from culture after CMV antigen stimulation. This TCR was sampled from a human donor in good health (CMV status not recorded). Some clones in this sample may be carry-over from other donors' samples. For the CDR3, the DNA is TGTGCCAGCAGTCCGGGGACAGTATATAGCAATCAGCCCCAGCATTTT. Translating it yields CASSPGTVYSNQPQHF.